A single count supports the clone carrying this TCR beta chain. RNA amounts of about 0.45 to 1 ug underwent reverse transcription with random hexamers. MiXCR, run by TCRdb on the immunoSEQ multiplex PCR reads, gives a single entry per CDR3 protein. The sample comprises roughly 400,000 distinct CDR3 sequences, around 85% of which are singletons, and about 0.1% rests with the top ten. The data were obtained in a study of CD8 T cells in Susac syndrome. Germline loops: CDR1 MGHRA, CDR2 YSYEKL. The CDR3 has 14 residues. V was clipped by 4 bases and J by 7 bases; unmatched bases: 7. The gene calls are TRBV4-1 and TRBJ2-7; 10 positions agree with TRBD1. This receptor was taken from a human donor with multiple sclerosis. The sample consisted of CD8+ T cells from PBMCs. The CDR3 DNA sequence: TGCGCCAGCAGCCCCTCCGGGACAGGGGTTGAGCAGTACTTC. Translated: CASSPSGTGVEQYF.